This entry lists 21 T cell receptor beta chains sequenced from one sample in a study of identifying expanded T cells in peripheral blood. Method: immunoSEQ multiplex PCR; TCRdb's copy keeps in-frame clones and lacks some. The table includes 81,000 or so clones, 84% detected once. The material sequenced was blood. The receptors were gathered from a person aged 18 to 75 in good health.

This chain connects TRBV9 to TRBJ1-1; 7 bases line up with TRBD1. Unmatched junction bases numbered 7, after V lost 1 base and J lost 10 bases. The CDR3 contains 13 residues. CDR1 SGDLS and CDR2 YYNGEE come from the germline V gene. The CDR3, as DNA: TGTGCCAGCAGCGTAAATTTACAGGGGACAGCTTTCTTT. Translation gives CASSVNLQGTAFF.

This CDR3 reads CASSITPGTSGYEQYF. CDR3 nucleotides: TGTGCCAGTAGTATTACTCCCGGGACTAGCGGCTACGAGCAGTACTTC. The chain has TRBV19 and TRBJ2-7, with TRBD2 matching 11 bases. CDR3 length: 16 residues. From germline, CDR1 is LNHDA and CDR2 SQIVND (reference sequence). The junction had 7 bases not matched to a gene; V was cut back by 3 bases and J by 3 bases.

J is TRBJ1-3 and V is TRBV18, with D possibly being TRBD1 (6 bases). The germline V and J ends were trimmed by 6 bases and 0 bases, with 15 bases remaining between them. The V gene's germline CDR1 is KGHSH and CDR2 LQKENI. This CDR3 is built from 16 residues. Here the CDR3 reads CASSPSTGTSGNTIYF. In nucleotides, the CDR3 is TGTGCCAGCTCCCCAAGTACAGGGACCTCTGGAAACACCATATATTTT.

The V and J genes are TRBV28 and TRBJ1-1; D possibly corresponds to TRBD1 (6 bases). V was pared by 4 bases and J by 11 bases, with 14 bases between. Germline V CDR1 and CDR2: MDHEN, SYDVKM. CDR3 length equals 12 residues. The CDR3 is CASSSPTGLAFF. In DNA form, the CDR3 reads TGTGCCAGCAGTTCCCCGACAGGTCTGGCTTTCTTT.

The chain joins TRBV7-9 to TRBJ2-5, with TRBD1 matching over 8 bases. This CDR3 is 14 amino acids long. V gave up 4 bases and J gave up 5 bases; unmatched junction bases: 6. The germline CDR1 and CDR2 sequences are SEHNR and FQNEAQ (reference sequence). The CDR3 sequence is CASSSGQGMETQYF. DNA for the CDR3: TGTGCCAGCAGCTCCGGACAGGGAATGGAGACCCAGTACTTC.

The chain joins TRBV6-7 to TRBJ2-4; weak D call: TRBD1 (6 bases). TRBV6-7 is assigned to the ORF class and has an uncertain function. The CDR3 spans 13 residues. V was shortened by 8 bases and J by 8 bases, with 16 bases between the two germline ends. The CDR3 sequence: CASPWTEPDIQYF. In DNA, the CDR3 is TGTGCCAGCCCATGGACAGAGCCTGACATTCAGTACTTC.

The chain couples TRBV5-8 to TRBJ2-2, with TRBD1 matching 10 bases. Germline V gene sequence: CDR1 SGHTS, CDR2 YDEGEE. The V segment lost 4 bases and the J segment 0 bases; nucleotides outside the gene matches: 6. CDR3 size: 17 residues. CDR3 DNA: TGTGCCAGCAGCATCTCAGGACAGGGGGCGAACACCGGGGAGCTGTTTTTT. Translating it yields CASSISGQGANTGELFF.

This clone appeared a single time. CDR3 in DNA: TGTGCCAGCAGCCCAGCGGGAGGCTACAATGAGCAGTTCTTC. This encodes CASSPAGGYNEQFF. This chain links TRBV6-5 with TRBJ2-1; TRBD2 matches at 9 bases. In germline, CDR1 is MNHEY, CDR2 SVGAGI. The CDR3 extends over 14 amino acids. V dropped 6 bases and J dropped 3; count of bases not matched to a gene: 3.

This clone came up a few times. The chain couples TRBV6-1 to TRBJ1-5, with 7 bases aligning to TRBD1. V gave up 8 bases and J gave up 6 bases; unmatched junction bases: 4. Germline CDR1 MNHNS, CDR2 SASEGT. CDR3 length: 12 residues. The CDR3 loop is CASGTGVQPQHF. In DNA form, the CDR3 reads TGTGCCAGCGGCACAGGGGTTCAGCCCCAGCATTTT.

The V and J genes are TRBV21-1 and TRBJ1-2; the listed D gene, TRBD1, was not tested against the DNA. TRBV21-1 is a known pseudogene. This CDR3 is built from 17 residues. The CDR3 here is CASSPEGQALTNYGYTF. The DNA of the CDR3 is TGTGCCAGCAGCCCCGAGGGACAGGCTCTTACTAACTATGGCTACACCTTC.

CDR3 in amino acids: CASMAGTNTEAFF. CDR3 DNA: TGTGCCAGCATGGCGGGAACGAACACTGAAGCTTTCTTT. This chain connects TRBV2 to TRBJ1-1, with unresolved D. V lost 7 bases, J lost 1 base, and 10 bases lay in between. The CDR3 has 13 residues. Germline CDR1 and CDR2: SNHLY and FYNNEI.

CDR3: CASSFFSDGTSGKSNEQFF. The DNA for the CDR3 is TGTGCCAGCAGCTTCTTTTCGGACGGGACTAGCGGGAAAAGTAATGAGCAGTTCTTC. The chain employs TRBV7-2 and TRBJ2-1, with TRBD2 matching over 13 bases. The CDR3 runs 19 residues. Germline CDR1 and CDR2: SGHTA and FQGNSA. Germline trimming cut 3 bases from V and 7 bases from J; bases unmatched to any gene: 15. Looking up the rest from reference TRBV7-2 and TRBJ2-1 gives the full variable domain: GAGVSQSPSNKVTEKGKDVELRCDPISGHTALYWYRQSLGQGLEFLIYFQGNSAPDKSGLPSDRFSAERTGGSVSTLTIQRTQQEDSAVYLCASSFFSDGTSGKSNEQFFGPGTRLTVL.

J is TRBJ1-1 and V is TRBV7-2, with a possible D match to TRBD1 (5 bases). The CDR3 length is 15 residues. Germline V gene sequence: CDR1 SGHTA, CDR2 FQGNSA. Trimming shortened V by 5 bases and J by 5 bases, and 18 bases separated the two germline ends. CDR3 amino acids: CASSPGDSPKTEAFF. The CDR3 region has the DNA TGTGCCAGCAGCCCCGGGGACTCACCCAAGACTGAAGCTTTCTTT.

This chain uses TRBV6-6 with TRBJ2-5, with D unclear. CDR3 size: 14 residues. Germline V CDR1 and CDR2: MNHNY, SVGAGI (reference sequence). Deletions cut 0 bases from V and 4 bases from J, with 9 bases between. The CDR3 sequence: CASSYSVFGETQYF. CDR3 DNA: TGTGCCAGCAGTTACTCGGTTTTTGGAGAGACCCAGTACTTC.

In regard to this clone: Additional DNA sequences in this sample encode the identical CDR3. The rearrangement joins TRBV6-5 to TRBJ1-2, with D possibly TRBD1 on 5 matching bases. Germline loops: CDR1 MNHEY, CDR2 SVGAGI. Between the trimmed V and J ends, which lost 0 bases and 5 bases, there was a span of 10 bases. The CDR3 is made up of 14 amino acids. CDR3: CASSYSTGGYGYTF. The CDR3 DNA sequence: TGTGCCAGCAGTTACTCTACAGGCGGATATGGCTACACCTTC.

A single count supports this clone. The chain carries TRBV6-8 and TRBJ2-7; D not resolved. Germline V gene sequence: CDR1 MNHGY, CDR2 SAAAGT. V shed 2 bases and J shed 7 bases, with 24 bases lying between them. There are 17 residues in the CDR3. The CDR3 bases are TGTGCCAGCAGTTACCCCTTAAACGGGCCGCACATGAGGGAGCAGTACTTC. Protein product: CASSYPLNGPHMREQYF.

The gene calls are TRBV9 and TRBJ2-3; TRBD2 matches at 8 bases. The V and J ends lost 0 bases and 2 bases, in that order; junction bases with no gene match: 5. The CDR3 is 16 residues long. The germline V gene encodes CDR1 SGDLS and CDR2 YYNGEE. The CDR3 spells CASSVAGAGVTDTQYF. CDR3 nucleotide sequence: TGTGCCAGCAGCGTAGCGGGAGCGGGGGTCACAGATACGCAGTATTTT.

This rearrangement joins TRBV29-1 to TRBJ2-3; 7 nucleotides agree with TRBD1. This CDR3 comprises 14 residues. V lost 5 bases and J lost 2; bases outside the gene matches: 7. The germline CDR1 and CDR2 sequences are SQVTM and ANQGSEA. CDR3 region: CSVPRQGHTDTQYF. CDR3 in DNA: TGCAGCGTTCCAAGACAGGGCCACACAGATACGCAGTATTTT.

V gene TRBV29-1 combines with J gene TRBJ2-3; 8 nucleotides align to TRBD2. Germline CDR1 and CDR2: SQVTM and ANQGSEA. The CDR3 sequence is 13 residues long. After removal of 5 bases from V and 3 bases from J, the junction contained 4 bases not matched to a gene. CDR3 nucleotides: TGCAGCGTTAATTTAGCGGGAACAGATACGCAGTATTTT. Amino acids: CSVNLAGTDTQYF.

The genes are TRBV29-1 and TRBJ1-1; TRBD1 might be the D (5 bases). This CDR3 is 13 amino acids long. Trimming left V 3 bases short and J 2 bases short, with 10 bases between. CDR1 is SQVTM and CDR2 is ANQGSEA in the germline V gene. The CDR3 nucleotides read TGCAGCGTTGACAGGGACCTTAACACTGAAGCTTTCTTT. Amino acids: CSVDRDLNTEAFF.

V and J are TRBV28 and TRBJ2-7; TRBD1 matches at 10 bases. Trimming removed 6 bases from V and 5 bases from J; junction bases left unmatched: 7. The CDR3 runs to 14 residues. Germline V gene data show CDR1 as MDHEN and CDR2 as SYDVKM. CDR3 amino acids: CASRGQGRGNEQYF. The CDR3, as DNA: TGTGCCAGCAGGGGACAGGGGAGAGGCAACGAGCAGTACTTC.